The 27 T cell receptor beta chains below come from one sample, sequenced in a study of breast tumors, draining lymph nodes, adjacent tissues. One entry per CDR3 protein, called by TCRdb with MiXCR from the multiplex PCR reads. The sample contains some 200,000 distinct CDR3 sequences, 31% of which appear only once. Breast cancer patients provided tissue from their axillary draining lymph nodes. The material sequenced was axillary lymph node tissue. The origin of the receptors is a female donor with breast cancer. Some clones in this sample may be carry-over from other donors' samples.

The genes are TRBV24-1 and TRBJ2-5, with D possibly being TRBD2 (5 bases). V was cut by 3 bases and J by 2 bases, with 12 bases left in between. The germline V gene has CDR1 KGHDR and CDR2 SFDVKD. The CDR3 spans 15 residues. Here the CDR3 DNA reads TGTGCCACCAGTGATCCCCGGGGAGTTCAAGAGACCCAGTACTTC. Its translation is CATSDPRGVQETQYF.

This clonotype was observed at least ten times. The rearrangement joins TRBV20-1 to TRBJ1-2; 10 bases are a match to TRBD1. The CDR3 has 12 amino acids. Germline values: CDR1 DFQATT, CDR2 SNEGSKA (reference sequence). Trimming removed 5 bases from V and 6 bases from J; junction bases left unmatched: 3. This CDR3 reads CSAGTGVDGYTF. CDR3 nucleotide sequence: TGCAGTGCTGGGACAGGGGTAGATGGCTACACCTTC.

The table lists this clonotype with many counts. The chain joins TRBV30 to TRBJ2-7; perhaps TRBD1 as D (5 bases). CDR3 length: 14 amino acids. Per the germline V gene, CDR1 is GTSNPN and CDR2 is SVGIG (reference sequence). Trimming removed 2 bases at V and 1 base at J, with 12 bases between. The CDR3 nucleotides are TGTGCCTGGAGTTCCCAGGGTGGGTCCTACGAGCAGTACTTC. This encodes CAWSSQGGSYEQYF.

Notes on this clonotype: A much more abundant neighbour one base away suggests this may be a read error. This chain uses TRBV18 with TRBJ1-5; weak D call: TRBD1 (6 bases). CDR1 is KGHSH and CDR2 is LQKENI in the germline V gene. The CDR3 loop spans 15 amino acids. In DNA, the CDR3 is TGTGCCGGCTCACCCGACAGGCTCCCGCATCAGCCCCAGCATTTT. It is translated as CAGSPDRLPHQPQHF.

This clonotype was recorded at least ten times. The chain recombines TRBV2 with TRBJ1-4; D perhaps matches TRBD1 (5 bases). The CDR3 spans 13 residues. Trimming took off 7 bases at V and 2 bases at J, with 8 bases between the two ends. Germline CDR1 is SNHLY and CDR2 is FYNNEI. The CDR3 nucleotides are TGTGCCAGCAAACGACAGACTAATGAAAAACTGTTTTTT. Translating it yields CASKRQTNEKLFF.

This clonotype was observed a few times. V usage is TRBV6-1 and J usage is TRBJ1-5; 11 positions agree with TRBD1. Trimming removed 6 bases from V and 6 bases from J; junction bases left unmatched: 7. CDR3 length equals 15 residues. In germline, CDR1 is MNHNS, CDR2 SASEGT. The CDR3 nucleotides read TGTGCCAGCAGCGGGGACAGGGGGGCGGTTCAGCCCCAGCATTTT. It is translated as CASSGDRGAVQPQHF.

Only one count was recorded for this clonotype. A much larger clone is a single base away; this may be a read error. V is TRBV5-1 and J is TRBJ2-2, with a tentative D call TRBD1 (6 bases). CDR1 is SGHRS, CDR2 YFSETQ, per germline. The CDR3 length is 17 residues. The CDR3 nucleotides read TGCGCCAGCAGCGGCAACCCCGGGACAACCAACACCGGGGAGCTGCTTTTT. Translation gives CASSGNPGTTNTGELLF.

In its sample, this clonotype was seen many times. CDR3 DNA sequence: TGTGCCAGCAGCGTGCTAGCGAGCTCCTACAATGAGCAGTTCTTC. Protein product: CASSVLASSYNEQFF. The chain couples TRBV7-3 to TRBJ2-1; possibly TRBD2 for D (6 bases). The CDR3 is made up of 15 amino acids. Per the germline V gene, CDR1 is SGHTA and CDR2 is FQGTGA. With 5 bases removed from V and 0 bases from J, the gap between germline ends came to 11 bases.

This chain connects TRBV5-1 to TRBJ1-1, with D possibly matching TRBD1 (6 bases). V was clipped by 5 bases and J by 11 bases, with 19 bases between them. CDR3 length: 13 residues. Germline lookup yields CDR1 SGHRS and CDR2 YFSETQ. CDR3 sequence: CASRYEGVRSAFF. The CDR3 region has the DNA TGCGCCAGCAGATATGAGGGGGTCCGGTCGGCTTTCTTT. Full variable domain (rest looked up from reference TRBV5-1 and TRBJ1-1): KAGVTQTPRYLIKTRGQQVTLSCSPISGHRSVSWYQQTPGQGLQFLFEYFSETQRNKGNFPGRFSGRQFSNSRSEMNVSTLELGDSALYLCASRYEGVRSAFFGQGTRLTVV.

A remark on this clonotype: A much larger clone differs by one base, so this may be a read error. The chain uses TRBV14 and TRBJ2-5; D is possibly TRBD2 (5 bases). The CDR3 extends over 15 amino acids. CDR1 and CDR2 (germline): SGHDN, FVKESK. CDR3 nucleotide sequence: TGTGCCAGCAGCCAAGATCAACTAGGCGTAGAGACCCCGTACTTC. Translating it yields CASSQDQLGVETPYF. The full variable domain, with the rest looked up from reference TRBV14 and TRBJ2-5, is EAGVTQFPSHSVIEKGQTVTLRCDPISGHDNLYWYRRVMGKEIKFLLHFVKESKQDESGMPNNRFLAERTGGTYSTLKVQPAELEDSGVYFCASSQDQLGVETPYFGPGTRLLVL.

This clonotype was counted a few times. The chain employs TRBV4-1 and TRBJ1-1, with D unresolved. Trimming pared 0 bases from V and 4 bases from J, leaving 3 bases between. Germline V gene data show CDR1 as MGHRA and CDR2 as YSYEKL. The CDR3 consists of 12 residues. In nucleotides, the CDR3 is TGCGCCAGCAGCCAAGACACCACTGAAGCTTTCTTT. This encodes CASSQDTTEAFF.

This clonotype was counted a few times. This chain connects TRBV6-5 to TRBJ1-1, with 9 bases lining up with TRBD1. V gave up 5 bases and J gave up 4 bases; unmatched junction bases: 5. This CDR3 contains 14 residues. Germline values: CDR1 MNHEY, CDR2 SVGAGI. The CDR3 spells CASSKTGGGTEAFF. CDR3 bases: TGTGCCAGCAGTAAGACAGGGGGTGGCACTGAAGCTTTCTTT.

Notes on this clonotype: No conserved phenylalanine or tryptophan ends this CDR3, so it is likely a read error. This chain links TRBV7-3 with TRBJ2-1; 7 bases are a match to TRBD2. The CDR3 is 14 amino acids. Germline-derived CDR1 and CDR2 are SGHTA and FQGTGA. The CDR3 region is CASSQTSIPGEQFL. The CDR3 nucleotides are TGCGCCAGCAGTCAGACTAGCATCCCCGGTGAGCAGTTCCTC.

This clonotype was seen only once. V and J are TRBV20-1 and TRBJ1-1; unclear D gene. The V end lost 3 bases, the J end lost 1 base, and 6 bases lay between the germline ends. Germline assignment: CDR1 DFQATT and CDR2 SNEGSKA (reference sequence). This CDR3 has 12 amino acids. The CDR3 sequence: CSASERNTEAFF. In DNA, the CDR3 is TGCAGTGCTAGTGAGAGGAACACTGAAGCTTTCTTT.

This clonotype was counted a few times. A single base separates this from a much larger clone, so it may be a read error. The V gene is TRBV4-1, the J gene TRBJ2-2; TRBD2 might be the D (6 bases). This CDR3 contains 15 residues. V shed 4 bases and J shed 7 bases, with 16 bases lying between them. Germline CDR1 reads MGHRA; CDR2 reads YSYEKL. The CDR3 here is CASSLQRRGGGELFF. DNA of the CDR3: TGCGCCAGCAGCCTCCAGCGGAGGGGTGGCGGGGAGCTGTTTTTT.

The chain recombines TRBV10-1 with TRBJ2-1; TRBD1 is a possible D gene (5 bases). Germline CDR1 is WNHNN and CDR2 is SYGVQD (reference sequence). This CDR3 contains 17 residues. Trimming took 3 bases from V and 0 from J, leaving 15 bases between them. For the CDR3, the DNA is TGCGCCAGCAGTGAACGGACACCGATGAGCTCCTACAATGAGCAGTTCTTC. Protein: CASSERTPMSSYNEQFF.

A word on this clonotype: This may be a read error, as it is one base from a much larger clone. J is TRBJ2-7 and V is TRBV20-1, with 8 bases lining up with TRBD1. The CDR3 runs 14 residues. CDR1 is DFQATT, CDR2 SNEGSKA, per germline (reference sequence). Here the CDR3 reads CSAGKTGASCEQYF. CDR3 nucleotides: TGCAGTGCTGGCAAGACAGGGGCGTCCTGCGAGCAGTACTTC.

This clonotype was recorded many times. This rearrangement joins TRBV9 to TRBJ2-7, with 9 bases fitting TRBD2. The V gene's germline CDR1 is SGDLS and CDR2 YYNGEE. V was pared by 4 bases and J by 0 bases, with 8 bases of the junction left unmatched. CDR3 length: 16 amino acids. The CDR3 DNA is TGTGCCAGCAGCCCGAGTCGACTAGCGGTCTCCTACGAGCAGTACTTC. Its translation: CASSPSRLAVSYEQYF. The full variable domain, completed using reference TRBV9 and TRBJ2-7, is DSGVTQTPKHLITATGQRVTLRCSPRSGDLSVYWYQQSLDQGLQFLIQYYNGEERAKGNILERFSAQQFPDLHSELNLSSLELGDSALYFCASSPSRLAVSYEQYFGPGTRLTVT.

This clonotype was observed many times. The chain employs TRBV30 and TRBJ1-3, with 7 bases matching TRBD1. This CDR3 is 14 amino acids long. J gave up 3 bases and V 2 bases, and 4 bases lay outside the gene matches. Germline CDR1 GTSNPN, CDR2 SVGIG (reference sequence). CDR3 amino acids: CAWSIGGGGNTIYF. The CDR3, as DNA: TGTGCCTGGAGTATAGGGGGCGGTGGAAACACCATATATTTT.

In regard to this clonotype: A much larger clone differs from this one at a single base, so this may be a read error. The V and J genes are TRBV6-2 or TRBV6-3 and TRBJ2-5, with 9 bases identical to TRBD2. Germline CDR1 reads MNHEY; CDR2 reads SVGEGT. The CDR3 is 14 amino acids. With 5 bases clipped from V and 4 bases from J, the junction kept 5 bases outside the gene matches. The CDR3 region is CASSHTTSGETQYF. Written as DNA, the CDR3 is TGTGCCAGCAGTCACACGACTAGCGGAGAGACCCAGTACTTC.

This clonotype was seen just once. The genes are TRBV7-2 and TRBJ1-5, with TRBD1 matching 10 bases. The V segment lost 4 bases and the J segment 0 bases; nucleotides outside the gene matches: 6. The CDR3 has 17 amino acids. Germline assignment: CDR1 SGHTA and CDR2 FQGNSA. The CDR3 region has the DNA TGTGCCAGCAGCTCAGGGACAGGGGTGGTTAGCAATCAGCCCCAGCATTTT. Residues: CASSSGTGVVSNQPQHF.

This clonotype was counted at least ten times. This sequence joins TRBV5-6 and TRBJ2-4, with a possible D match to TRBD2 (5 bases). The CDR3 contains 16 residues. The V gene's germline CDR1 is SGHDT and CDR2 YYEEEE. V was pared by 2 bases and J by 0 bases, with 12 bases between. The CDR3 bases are TGTGCCAGCAGCTTCGGACTGGGAGTAGCCAAAAACATTCAGTACTTC. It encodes CASSFGLGVAKNIQYF.

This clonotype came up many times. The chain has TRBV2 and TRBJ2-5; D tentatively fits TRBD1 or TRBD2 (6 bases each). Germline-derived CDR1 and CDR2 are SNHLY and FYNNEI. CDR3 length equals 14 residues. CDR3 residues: CAGLGGRDQETQYF. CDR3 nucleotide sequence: TGTGCGGGGCTCGGGGGCCGTGACCAAGAGACCCAGTACTTC.

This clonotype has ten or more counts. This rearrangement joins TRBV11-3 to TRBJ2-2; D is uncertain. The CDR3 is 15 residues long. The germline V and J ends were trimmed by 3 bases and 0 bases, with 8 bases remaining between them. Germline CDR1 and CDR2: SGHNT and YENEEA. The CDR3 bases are TGTGCCAGCAGCTTCTCAAGCGCGAACACCGGGGAGCTGTTTTTT. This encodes CASSFSSANTGELFF.

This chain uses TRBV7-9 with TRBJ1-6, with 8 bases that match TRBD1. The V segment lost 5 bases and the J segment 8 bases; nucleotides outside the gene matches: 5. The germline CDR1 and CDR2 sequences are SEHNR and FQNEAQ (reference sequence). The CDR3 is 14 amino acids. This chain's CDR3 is CASSITGGYSPLHF. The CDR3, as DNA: TGTGCCAGCAGCATTACAGGGGGTTATTCACCCCTCCACTTT.

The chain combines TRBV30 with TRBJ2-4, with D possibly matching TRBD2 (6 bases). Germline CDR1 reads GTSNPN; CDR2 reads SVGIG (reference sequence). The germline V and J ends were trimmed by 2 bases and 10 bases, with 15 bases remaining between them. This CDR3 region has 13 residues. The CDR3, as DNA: TGTGCCTGGAGTTCCCCGGGGACTCTTATTCAGTACTTC. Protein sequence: CAWSSPGTLIQYF.

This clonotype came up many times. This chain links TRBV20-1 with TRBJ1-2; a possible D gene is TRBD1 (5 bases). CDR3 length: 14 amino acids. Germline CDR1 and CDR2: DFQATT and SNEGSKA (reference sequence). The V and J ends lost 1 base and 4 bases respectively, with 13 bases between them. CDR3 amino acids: CSARGLLRGYGYTF. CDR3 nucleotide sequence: TGCAGTGCTAGAGGGCTACTAAGGGGCTATGGCTACACCTTC.